These T cell receptor beta chains were read from a single sample in a study of cytomegalovirus exposure and HLA in healthy donors. TCRdb keeps only in-frame clones here, not all; method: immunoSEQ multiplex PCR. The sample lists about 140,000 clones; 75% were seen once. The sequenced sample was PBMCs. The receptor set was obtained from a middle-aged man in good health and CMV-seronegative. Both conserved end residues are part of each CDR3. A D gene is named only where the DNA matches it firmly. Some rows mark clone size as missing; the rest say once, few, many or name a class of expanded clone.

TRBV4-3	once	TRBJ1-6	TRBD1	TGCGCCAGCAGCTCCGGGACAGAAGGTTCACCCCTCCACTTT	CASSSGTEGSPLHF
TRBV5-6	NA	TRBJ2-7	TRBD1	TGTGCCAGCAGCCCACAGGGGAGACGGCCCTACGAGCAGTACTTC	CASSPQGRRPYEQYF
TRBV27	once	TRBJ2-1	TRBD2	TGTGCCAGCAGTGGGAGCCACATGCGGGGGGCCAGCAATGAGCAGTTCTTC	CASSGSHMRGASNEQFF
TRBV6-5	NA	TRBJ2-1	TRBD1	TGTGCCAGCACCCCGACAGGGGACTATGAGCAGTTCTTC	CASTPTGDYEQFF
TRBV9	once	TRBJ2-5	NA	TGTGCCAGCAGCGATACGGGACTCCAAGAGACCCAGTACTTC	CASSDTGLQETQYF
TRBV28	NA	TRBJ1-5	NA	TGTGCCAGCAGCCTAGGGGGGGACAATCAGCCCCAGCATTTT	CASSLGGDNQPQHF
TRBV5-6	NA	TRBJ2-3	NA	TGTGCCAGCAGCTTCTTGGGGGGAAGGGGGGGATTGGATACGCAGTATTTT	CASSFLGGRGGLDTQYF
TRBV19	NA	TRBJ2-7	TRBD1	TGTGCCAGTAGGATCAGCTTACAGGGGGCTGGCGAGCAGTACTTC	CASRISLQGAGEQYF
TRBV5-1	NA	TRBJ2-7	TRBD1	TGCGCCAGCAGCTTGATAGGACAGGGGGCCTCCTACGAGCAGTACTTC	CASSLIGQGASYEQYF
TRBV7-2	once	TRBJ2-1	NA	TGTGCCAGCAGCTTAGCCGGGGAGCAGTTCTTC	CASSLAGEQFF
TRBV2	NA	TRBJ1-2	NA	TGTGCCAGCATAGACAACCTTGGTTACTATGGCTACACCTTC	CASIDNLGYYGYTF
TRBV10-3	NA	TRBJ1-1	NA	TGTGCCATCAGGCGGGGGGACGGGGACACTGAAGCTTTCTTT	CAIRRGDGDTEAFF
TRBV9	NA	TRBJ2-3	TRBD2	TGTGCCAGCAGCCGAGGGCGGGGGGATGTAGTGGCGCAGTATTTT	CASSRGRGDVVAQYF
TRBV7-9	NA	TRBJ1-5	TRBD1	TGTGCCAGCAGCCCGACGGGAGGGGGCGCAGTGAATCAGCCCCAGCATTTT	CASSPTGGGAVNQPQHF
TRBV5-1	NA	TRBJ1-3	TRBD1	TGCGCCAGCAGCTTTGGGTTTCGGGACAGGCAAACTGGAAACACCATATATTTT	CASSFGFRDRQTGNTIYF
TRBV5-8	NA	TRBJ2-7	NA	TGTGCCAGCAGCATTCACAGGGTCTCCTACGAGCAGTACTTC	CASSIHRVSYEQYF
TRBV15	few	TRBJ1-2	NA	TGTGCCACCAGCAGGGCCACCCTCTATGGCTACACCTTC	CATSRATLYGYTF
TRBV7-2	NA	TRBJ2-7	TRBD1	TGTGCCAGCAGCCCCCAGGGGACAGCAGAACACGAGCAGTACTTC	CASSPQGTAEHEQYF
TRBV18	once	TRBJ2-5	TRBD2	TGTGCCAGCTCACCACGGACTAGCGGGCAAGAGACCCAGTACTTC	CASSPRTSGQETQYF
TRBV9	NA	TRBJ1-4	TRBD1	TGTGCCAGCAGCGCGGGACAGGGGAATGAAAAACTGTTTTTT	CASSAGQGNEKLFF
TRBV5-1	NA	TRBJ2-2	NA	TGCGCCAGCAGCAGGACAGACACCGGGGAGCTGTTTTTT	CASSRTDTGELFF
TRBV7-8	NA	TRBJ1-3	NA	TGTGCCAGCAGCTTAGTGGGAGGTATAATTGGTGGAAACACCATATATTTT	CASSLVGGIIGGNTIYF
TRBV7-2	NA	TRBJ1-2	TRBD1	TGTGCCAGCAGGTTCGATCGAGGACAGGGGGCGCAGGGCTACACCTTC	CASRFDRGQGAQGYTF
TRBV5-1	few	TRBJ1-4	NA	TGCGCCAGCAGCTTGGCGAGGTCCGGGGAAGAAAAACTGTTTTTT	CASSLARSGEEKLFF